This T cell receptor (beta chain) was sequenced for a study of OX40 agonist ivuxolimab in advanced cancers. Across the study: The dose of intravenous ivuxolimab that patients received every 2 weeks ranged from 0.01 to 10 mg/kg.

Researchers took blood at baseline, on cycle 4 day 1, and on cycle 7 day 1. Turning to this clone: Antigen: not known.

TCRdb's copy holds only in-frame clones and misses some; the assay was immunoSEQ multiplex PCR. The sample has over 65,000 clones; approximately 95% are singletons. Notes on the study in general: Partial responders at 0.1-3.0 mg/kg had among the lowest clonal expansion.

Sequenced here: CD4+ or CD8+ T cells sorted from blood, sampled in a trial of the OX40 agonist ivuxolimab. The clonotype originates from an adult with an advanced solid tumor such as melanoma, head and neck, liver or kidney cancer.

CDR3 loop: CASSDGRGITGELFF. For the CDR3, the DNA is TGTGCCAGCAGTGACGGCAGGGGGATTACCGGGGAGCTGTTTTTT. The genes are TRBV6-1 and TRBJ2-2; 7 nucleotides align to TRBD1. Per the germline V gene, CDR1 is MNHNS and CDR2 is SASEGT. J lost 5 bases, V lost 3 bases, and 6 bases had no gene match. The CDR3 covers 15 residues.